The 10 T cell receptor beta chains listed next were all sequenced from one sample in a study of cytomegalovirus exposure and HLA in healthy donors. Measured with immunoSEQ multiplex PCR; TCRdb has only the in-frame clones, and not every one. This table has over 60,000 clones, 95% to 97% appearing once. The sample comprised PBMCs. Receptors were obtained from a man between 18 and 29 years old in good health and CMV-seronegative.

The J gene is TRBJ2-5, the V gene TRBV5-1, with D possibly being TRBD1 (6 bases). Germline lookup yields CDR1 SGHRS and CDR2 YFSETQ. This CDR3 spans 13 amino acids. The ends were cut back, 3 bases at V and 2 bases at J, with 8 bases in the middle. CDR3 in DNA: TGCGCCAGCAGCTCAGGGGTGCAAGAGACCCAGTACTTC. Protein: CASSSGVQETQYF. The whole variable domain, remainder taken from reference TRBV5-1 and TRBJ2-5, is KAGVTQTPRYLIKTRGQQVTLSCSPISGHRSVSWYQQTPGQGLQFLFEYFSETQRNKGNFPGRFSGRQFSNSRSEMNVSTLELGDSALYLCASSSGVQETQYFGPGTRLLVL.

The chain's CDR3 is CASAATGGFGQYF. CDR3 bases: TGTGCTAGTGCAGCGACAGGGGGGTTCGGGCAGTACTTC. The rearrangement joins TRBV12-5 to TRBJ2-7, with 9 bases aligning to TRBD1. Germline CDR1 reads LGHNT; CDR2 reads FRNRAP. J gave up 9 bases and V 7 bases, and 10 bases lay outside the gene matches. The CDR3 covers 13 residues.

This chain connects TRBV5-4 to TRBJ1-4; D unclear. Trimming stripped 5 bases from V and 5 bases from J, with 16 bases between. Germline V lookup: CDR1 SGHNT, CDR2 YYREEE (reference sequence). This CDR3 comprises 15 residues. This CDR3 reads CASRSHGVGNEKLFF. The CDR3 DNA follows: TGTGCCAGCAGATCCCACGGGGTCGGGAATGAAAAACTGTTTTTT.

This chain uses TRBV6-1 with TRBJ1-2; TRBD1 agrees at 9 bases. With V trimmed by 6 bases and J by 4 bases, 6 bases remained unmatched. Germline CDR1 is MNHNS and CDR2 is SASEGT. The CDR3 has 14 amino acids. The CDR3 DNA is TGTGCCAGCAGGGGGGACAGGGCTGGCTATGGCTACACCTTC. Protein sequence: CASRGDRAGYGYTF.

V is TRBV5-6 and J is TRBJ1-3, with TRBD1 matching 8 bases. Unmatched junction bases numbered 9, after V lost 4 bases and J lost 3 bases. Germline lookup yields CDR1 SGHDT and CDR2 YYEEEE. The CDR3 loop spans 16 amino acids. CDR3 loop: CASSKRDRGSGNTIYF. In DNA, the CDR3 is TGTGCCAGCAGCAAAAGAGACAGGGGTAGTGGAAACACCATATATTTT.

This chain connects TRBV10-2 to TRBJ1-1; unclear D gene. The V end lost 3 bases, the J end lost 3 bases, and 5 bases lay between the germline ends. This CDR3 has 12 residues. From germline, CDR1 is WSHSY and CDR2 SAAADI. This CDR3 reads CASSDRYTEAFF. The CDR3, as DNA: TGCGCCAGCAGTGACAGGTACACTGAAGCTTTCTTT.

This chain uses TRBV19 with TRBJ1-1; possible D gene TRBD1, 6 bases. This CDR3 is built from 15 residues. The V gene lost 6 bases and the J gene lost 3 bases, with 17 bases spanning the gap. Germline V lookup: CDR1 LNHDA, CDR2 SQIVND (reference sequence). The CDR3 DNA is TGTGCCAGTAGAATACCCTCACAGGGTTACACTGAAGCTTTCTTT. Its protein is CASRIPSQGYTEAFF.

The CDR3 is CASSQDKGRGTEAFF. The CDR3 DNA reads as TGTGCCAGCAGCCAAGATAAGGGGCGAGGAACTGAAGCTTTCTTT. The rearrangement links TRBV4-2 to TRBJ1-1; possible D gene TRBD1, 5 bases. Germline V gives CDR1 LGHNA, CDR2 YNFKEQ. The germline V and J ends were trimmed by 0 bases and 5 bases, with 13 bases remaining between them. The CDR3 runs to 15 residues.

The genes are TRBV27 and TRBJ1-1; D gene unclear. The length of the CDR3 is 13 residues. CDR1 and CDR2 (germline): MNHEY, SMNVEV (reference sequence). The V end lost 6 bases, the J end lost 8 bases, and 16 bases lay between the germline ends. As DNA, the CDR3 is TGTGCCAGCAGGCCCCTCGGGGAAATCGAAGCTTTCTTT. Its protein product is CASRPLGEIEAFF.

This chain joins TRBV4-1 and TRBJ1-1, with TRBD1 as a possible D gene (5 bases). Germline V gives CDR1 MGHRA, CDR2 YSYEKL. The length of the CDR3 is 16 residues. V shed 0 bases and J shed 4 bases, with 15 bases lying between them. CDR3 in DNA: TGCGCCAGCAGCCAAGATGGCCAGGGCTTCTTCACTGAAGCTTTCTTT. This codes for CASSQDGQGFFTEAFF.